This is a list of T cell receptor beta chains from one sample in a study of control samples from healthy donors and cancer patients. Libraries were prepared by immunoSEQ multiplex PCR; TCRdb keeps only in-frame clonotypes and omits some of them. The repertoire consists of approximately 140,000 clones, with about 85% occurring once and the leading ten covering approximately 9.4%. Source material: blood. The origin of the receptors is a woman in her twenties or thirties in good health. Both conserved end residues are part of each CDR3. A D gene is named only where the DNA matches it firmly. Clone size is stated in some rows and not others, as once, few, many or a class when expanded.

-	TRBV7-9	13	-	TRBJ2-5	TGTGCCGTTAGTACAGGTCCGAAAGAGACCCAGTACTTC	CAVSTGPKETQYF
TRBD1	TRBV6-2/TRBV6-3	14	-	TRBJ1-2	TGTGCCAGCAGTTACACGGACAGGGGAGATGGCTACACCTTC	CASSYTDRGDGYTF
TRBD1	TRBV18	16	-	TRBJ1-5	TGTGCCAGCTCACCACCATACAACAGGGGGTCCCAGCCCCAGCATTTT	CASSPPYNRGSQPQHF
-	TRBV7-9	13	-	TRBJ1-2	TGTGCCAGCAGCTCGACAGGCGGATCTGGCTACACCTTC	CASSSTGGSGYTF
-	TRBV10-3	13	-	TRBJ1-1	TGTGCCATCAGTGGACAGGAGAACACTGAAGCTTTCTTT	CAISGQENTEAFF
TRBD2	TRBV5-1	18	-	TRBJ2-3	TGCGCCAGCAGCTTGGGTATAGGCGGGAGGGCTCGCACAGATACGCAGTATTTT	CASSLGIGGRARTDTQYF
-	TRBV28	15	-	TRBJ1-2	TGTGCCAGCAGTCCCACAGGGTACGGCCTCTATGGCTACACCTTC	CASSPTGYGLYGYTF
-	TRBV5-1	13	-	TRBJ1-1	TGCGCCAGCAGGCGCGGAGGTAACACTGAAGCTTTCTTT	CASRRGGNTEAFF
-	TRBV4-2	15	-	TRBJ1-2	TGTGCCAGCAGCCAAGATATTGGGGGAGGCTATGGCTACACCTTC	CASSQDIGGGYGYTF
-	TRBV7-9	17	-	TRBJ1-3	TGTGCCAGCAGCTTAGATATGGAGATAGTATCTGGAAACACCATATATTTT	CASSLDMEIVSGNTIYF
TRBD2	TRBV19	15	-	TRBJ2-2	TGTGCCAGTACCCAGGTACTAGCGGGTTCCGGGGAGCTGTTTTTT	CASTQVLAGSGELFF
-	TRBV5-1	16	-	TRBJ1-3	TGCGCCAGCAGCTTGGCCTGGGGGACTCTTGGAAACACCATATATTTT	CASSLAWGTLGNTIYF
-	TRBV6-5	13	-	TRBJ2-1	TGTGCCAGCAGTTCCGACCGGCTCAATGAGCAGTTCTTC	CASSSDRLNEQFF
-	TRBV4-2	17	-	TRBJ1-3	TGTGCCAGCAGCCCCTACCACCGGGGCCCCTCTGGAAACACCATATATTTT	CASSPYHRGPSGNTIYF
-	TRBV7-2	14	-	TRBJ1-4	TGTGCCAGCAGCCCCCGTAGAGGGCAAGAAAAACTGTTTTTT	CASSPRRGQEKLFF
-	TRBV29-1	15	once	TRBJ1-1	TGCAGCGTTGTACGTTTCGGCAGGGGGAACACTGAAGCTTTCTTT	CSVVRFGRGNTEAFF
-	TRBV7-8	14	-	TRBJ2-5	TGTGCCAGCAGCTTCACCGGGGCCCAAGAGACCCAGTACTTC	CASSFTGAQETQYF
TRBD1	TRBV24-1	20	-	TRBJ2-7	TGTGCCACCAGTGATTTGCAAATCGTCGTGGACAGGGTGGGGATCTACGAGCAGTACTTC	CATSDLQIVVDRVGIYEQYF
-	TRBV11-2	16	-	TRBJ1-4	TGTGCCAGCAGTCAACTCACCTGGACGGCAGTTGAAAAACTGTTTTTT	CASSQLTWTAVEKLFF
-	TRBV18	16	-	TRBJ2-5	TGTGCCAGCTCACATGAGCGGGTAAGGCGTCAAGAGACCCAGTACTTC	CASSHERVRRQETQYF
TRBD2	TRBV5-1	15	-	TRBJ2-1	TGCGCCAGCAGCCTAGCGGGAGAGATCTACAATGAGCAGTTCTTC	CASSLAGEIYNEQFF
-	TRBV19	13	-	TRBJ1-1	TGTGCCAGTAGTATAGGAGGGTTTGCTGAAGCTTTCTTT	CASSIGGFAEAFF
-	TRBV29-1	14	few	TRBJ1-2	TGCAGCGTTCCCAAGGGAGGGGGATCAGGGGGCTACACCTTC	CSVPKGGGSGGYTF
-	TRBV19	15	once	TRBJ2-1	TGTGCCAGTAGTGTCTCGTGGCAGGGTTCCAATGAGCAGTTCTTC	CASSVSWQGSNEQFF